Below are 14 T cell receptor beta chains sequenced from a single sample in a study of CD8+CD57+ T cells in acquired aplastic anemia. Investigators profiled TCR beta VDJ and CDR3 from genomic DNA template. TCRdb redid the calling of the reads with MiXCR, one entry per CDR3 protein. The data contain approximately 200,000 distinct CDR3 sequences, about 64% of them singletons. The sequenced material came from sorted CD4+, CD8+, or CD8+CD57+ T cells (not recorded which) from PBMCs. The receptor set was obtained from a human donor with severe aplastic anemia or a healthy control (not recorded which).

On this clonotype: The junction differs from germline at one of its ends, possibly a read error. The CDR3 DNA is TGTGCCATCAGTGAAGGGGGGAACACCGAAGCTTTCTTT. Its protein product is CAISEGGNTEAFF. The chain couples TRBV10-3 to TRBJ1-1, with a tentative D call TRBD1 (6 bases). CDR1 and CDR2 (germline): ENHRY, SYGVKD. The CDR3 has 13 amino acids.

This clonotype was detected many times. The J gene is TRBJ2-1, the V gene TRBV7-9, with D unresolved. Germline V gene lookup returns CDR1 SEHNR and CDR2 FQNEAQ (reference sequence). The V end was cut by 2 bases, the J end by 3 bases, with 5 bases between. CDR3 length: 13 residues. Here the CDR3 reads CASSLSHYNEQFF. The CDR3 DNA is TGTGCCAGCAGCTTATCCCACTACAATGAGCAGTTCTTC.

This clonotype was counted at least ten times. CDR3 coding DNA: TGTGCCAGCAGCAGGGACGGCGATAATGAAAAACTGTTTTTT. Translated, it gives CASSRDGDNEKLFF. The J gene is TRBJ1-4, the V gene TRBV28; possibly TRBD1 for D (5 bases). The V gene's germline CDR1 is MDHEN and CDR2 SYDVKM. The CDR3 spans 14 residues. Trimming took 6 bases from V and 4 from J, leaving 12 bases between them.

The V gene is TRBV29-1, the J gene TRBJ1-2; D unresolved. V was clipped by 4 bases and J by 3 bases, with 12 bases between them. Germline CDR1 SQVTM, CDR2 ANQGSEA. This CDR3 region has 13 residues. This CDR3 reads CSVAGGDDYGYTF. In nucleotides, the CDR3 is TGCAGCGTTGCAGGAGGAGATGACTATGGCTACACCTTC.

This clonotype was seen at least ten times. V gene TRBV13 combines with J gene TRBJ2-3; TRBD2 might be the D (5 bases). The length of the CDR3 is 17 residues. Trimming cost V 3 bases and J 3 bases, with 19 bases left between them. CDR1 is PRHDT, CDR2 FYEKMQ, per germline (reference sequence). CDR3 in DNA: TGTGCCAGCAGCTTCTCGGCCTGGGAGCGGACGACAGATACGCAGTATTTT. It yields the protein CASSFSAWERTTDTQYF. The variable domain in full, completed from reference TRBV13 and TRBJ2-3, reads AAGVIQSPRHLIKEKRETATLKCYPIPRHDTVYWYQQGPGQDPQFLISFYEKMQSDKGSIPDRFSAQQFSDYHSELNMSSLELGDSALYFCASSFSAWERTTDTQYFGPGTRLTVL.

This clonotype was found a few times. This rearrangement joins TRBV15 to TRBJ2-7; 7 nucleotides match TRBD1. The length of the CDR3 is 15 residues. Germline V gives CDR1 LNHNV, CDR2 YYDKDF (reference sequence). Unmatched junction bases numbered 7, after V lost 2 bases and J lost 3 bases. DNA for the CDR3: TGTGCCACCAGCAGAACAGGGGACCGCTACTACGAGCAGTACTTC. It translates to CATSRTGDRYYEQYF.

The chain employs TRBV10-1 and TRBJ1-2; possible D gene TRBD1, 5 bases. Germline CDR1 WNHNN, CDR2 SYGVQD (reference sequence). The CDR3 is 15 amino acids. V gave up 0 bases and J gave up 4 bases, with 12 bases separating them. CDR3 sequence reads: CASSESIWTPYGYTF. Written as DNA, the CDR3 is TGCGCCAGCAGTGAGTCGATCTGGACACCCTATGGCTACACCTTC.

This clonotype turned up a few times. This chain links TRBV6-2 or TRBV6-3 with TRBJ2-2; D not resolved. Between the trimmed V and J ends, which lost 4 bases and 4 bases, there was a span of 10 bases. Germline loops: CDR1 MNHEY, CDR2 SVGEGT. This CDR3 is built from 14 residues. CDR3 amino acids: CASSFETITGELFF. DNA of the CDR3: TGTGCCAGCAGTTTCGAGACGATCACCGGGGAGCTGTTTTTT.

V usage is TRBV20-1 and J usage is TRBJ2-1; the D is unclear. This CDR3 spans 14 amino acids. Germline V CDR1 and CDR2: DFQATT, SNEGSKA (reference sequence). With 2 bases removed from V and 5 bases from J, the gap between germline ends came to 13 bases. This CDR3 reads CSARSGVANNEQFF. The CDR3 nucleotides are TGCAGTGCTAGATCGGGTGTGGCTAACAATGAGCAGTTCTTC.

The V call is TRBV14, the J call TRBJ1-4; D is ambiguous. Trimming took off 8 bases at V and 7 bases at J, with 17 bases between the two ends. The CDR3 runs 14 residues. Per the germline V gene, CDR1 is SGHDN and CDR2 is FVKESK. The CDR3 region is CASSPYANAEKLFF. The CDR3 nucleotides read TGTGCCAGCTCCCCTTATGCCAATGCTGAAAAACTGTTTTTT. Full variable domain (outside the CDR3, taken from reference TRBV14 and TRBJ1-4): EAGVTQFPSHSVIEKGQTVTLRCDPISGHDNLYWYRRVMGKEIKFLLHFVKESKQDESGMPNNRFLAERTGGTYSTLKVQPAELEDSGVYFCASSPYANAEKLFFGSGTQLSVL.

This clonotype was seen ten or more times. The chain joins TRBV5-1 to TRBJ1-1; D is undetermined. Trimming pared 0 bases from V and 7 bases from J, leaving 19 bases between. The CDR3 totals 16 residues. The germline CDR1 and CDR2 sequences are SGHRS and YFSETQ. As DNA, the CDR3 is TGCGCCAGCAGCTTGGGTTTCGGAGGGAGCCACATTGAAGCTTTCTTT. It specifies CASSLGFGGSHIEAFF.

V and J are TRBV29-1 and TRBJ1-5; D is perhaps TRBD1 (6 bases). Germline V CDR1 and CDR2: SQVTM, ANQGSEA. Trimming removed 4 bases at V and 2 bases at J, with 15 bases between. The CDR3 runs to 15 residues. As DNA, the CDR3 is TGCAGCGTTGGCGGGTCAGGGGCCGGCAATCAGCCCCAGCATTTT. Protein sequence: CSVGGSGAGNQPQHF. Supplemented by reference TRBV29-1 and TRBJ1-5, the full variable domain reads SAVISQKPSRDICQRGTSLTIQCQVDSQVTMMFWYRQQPGQSLTLIATANQGSEATYESGFVIDKFPISRPNLTFSTLTVSNMSPEDSSIYLCSVGGSGAGNQPQHFGDGTRLSIL.

The J gene is TRBJ2-7, the V gene TRBV7-8, with TRBD2 identical over 7 bases. V was pared by 3 bases and J by 1 base, with 3 bases of the junction left unmatched. Looked up from germline, CDR1 is SGHVS and CDR2 is FQNEAQ. There are 14 residues in the CDR3. CDR3 sequence (DNA): TGTGCCAGCAGCTTGGGGACTAAGTCCTACGAGCAGTACTTC. This codes for CASSLGTKSYEQYF.

The J gene is TRBJ2-2, the V gene TRBV24-1, with unresolved D. CDR3 size: 13 residues. Trimming removed 9 bases at V and 2 bases at J, with 9 bases between. CDR1 and CDR2 from the germline V gene are KGHDR and SFDVKD. CDR3 sequence (DNA): TGTGCCACCGCAGTGAGAAACACCGGGGAGCTGTTTTTT. Its protein is CATAVRNTGELFF.